This T cell receptor beta chain was captured in a study of blood T cells in healthy people across ages. The authors ran a second PCR of about 7 to 12 cycles using a sample-barcoded 5' primer and a J-beta primer mix. MiXCR was run by TCRdb on the 5' RACE reads, yielding one entry per CDR3 protein. Of 710,000 or so distinct CDR3 sequences listed, about 20% were seen once; the top ten hold under 25%. CDR1 is SGHRS, CDR2 YFSETQ, per germline. V lost 1 base, J lost 3 bases, and 4 bases stayed unmatched. This CDR3 contains 16 residues. This clonotype was sampled from a man aged 65-85 years in good health. Input material: blood. The chain links TRBV5-1 to TRBJ2-6; the match to TRBD1 covers 7 bases. The CDR3 DNA is TGCGCCAGCAGCTTGCTGACAGGGAATGGGGCCAACGTCCTGACTTTC. This gives the protein CASSLLTGNGANVLTF.